These 32 T cell receptor beta chains came from one sample sequenced in a study of blood T cells in healthy people across ages. Through a sample-barcoded 5' primer and a J-beta primer mix, a second PCR was run for roughly 7 to 12 cycles. TCRdb processed the 5' RACE reads anew with MiXCR; each CDR3 protein has one entry. Here the sample spans about 730,000 distinct CDR3 sequences, roughly 45% being singletons. Sequencing was done on a sample of blood. The receptors stem from a woman aged 60-70 years in good health.

The chain has TRBV7-2 and TRBJ2-7; TRBD1 aligns across 7 bases. With V trimmed by 1 base and J by 6 bases, 3 bases remained unmatched. Germline V gene data show CDR1 as SGHTA and CDR2 as FQGNSA. The CDR3 has 13 residues. CDR3 coding DNA: TGTGCCAGCAGCTTAGTGAGGGGGCGCGAGCAGTACTTC. Encoded protein: CASSLVRGREQYF.

In nucleotides, the CDR3 is TGTGCCAGCAGTTTGAGAGGGGGTGATAGCAATCAGCCCCAGCATTTT. Its protein is CASSLRGGDSNQPQHF. The rearrangement uses TRBV27 and TRBJ1-5, with D perhaps TRBD1 (6 bases). Germline assignment: CDR1 MNHEY and CDR2 SMNVEV (reference sequence). V gave up 3 bases and J gave up 0 bases, with 12 bases separating them. The CDR3 is 16 amino acids.

This clonotype showed up many times. V is TRBV9 and J is TRBJ2-1, with D maybe TRBD2 (6 bases). The CDR3 length is 14 residues. The V gene lost 0 bases and the J gene lost 7 bases, with 11 bases spanning the gap. The germline V gene encodes CDR1 SGDLS and CDR2 YYNGEE. The CDR3 reads CASSVATGGNEQFF. The CDR3 DNA reads as TGTGCCAGCAGCGTAGCTACTGGGGGGAATGAGCAGTTCTTC. The complete variable domain, with remaining parts taken from reference TRBV9 and TRBJ2-1, reads DSGVTQTPKHLITATGQRVTLRCSPRSGDLSVYWYQQSLDQGLQFLIQYYNGEERAKGNILERFSAQQFPDLHSELNLSSLELGDSALYFCASSVATGGNEQFFGPGTRLTVL.

The V gene is TRBV5-1, the J gene TRBJ2-5, with D tentatively TRBD2 (7 bases). CDR3 length: 17 residues. Trimming left V 4 bases short and J 11 bases short, with 30 bases between. Germline V lookup: CDR1 SGHRS, CDR2 YFSETQ. The CDR3 loop reads CASSQGSGAGAGNEQYF. The CDR3 nucleotides are TGCGCCAGCAGCCAGGGAAGCGGGGCGGGGGCCGGCAATGAGCAGTACTTC.

The V call is TRBV5-5, the J call TRBJ2-5; 10 bases map to TRBD1. Germline CDR1 is SGHKS and CDR2 is YYEKEE (reference sequence). With V trimmed by 5 bases and J by 3 bases, 7 bases remained unmatched. The CDR3 sequence is 15 residues long. In DNA, the CDR3 is TGTGCCAGCAGGATACCGGGACAGGGGAAAGAGACCCAGTACTTC. Translating it yields CASRIPGQGKETQYF.

The chain carries TRBV4-3 and TRBJ2-3; no clear D gene. The CDR3 covers 14 residues. The germline CDR1 and CDR2 sequences are LGHNA and YSLEER. Deletions cut 4 bases from V and 5 bases from J, with 13 bases between. This CDR3 is CASSLVSLVDTQYF. CDR3 sequence (DNA): TGCGCCAGCAGCCTCGTTTCATTGGTAGATACGCAGTATTTT.

V is TRBV6-2 or TRBV6-3 and J is TRBJ2-4; D may be TRBD1 (5 bases). V was shortened by 2 bases and J by 2 bases, with 7 bases between the two germline ends. CDR3 size: 14 residues. Germline V gives CDR1 MNHEY, CDR2 SVGEGT. The CDR3 loop is CASSYRGSKNIQYF. The CDR3 DNA reads as TGTGCCAGCAGTTACAGGGGTTCCAAAAACATTCAGTACTTC.

The chain has TRBV7-9 and TRBJ2-1; D possibly corresponds to TRBD2 (6 bases). From germline, CDR1 is SEHNR and CDR2 FQNEAQ (reference sequence). V lost 6 bases and J 6 bases, leaving 21 bases between the germline ends. The CDR3 covers 16 residues. CDR3 protein: CASSWGRGAGGNEQFF. The CDR3 DNA sequence: TGTGCCAGCAGTTGGGGTCGGGGAGCGGGTGGCAATGAGCAGTTCTTC.

This clonotype occurred a few times. An end of the junction does not agree with germline; a read error may underlie this. The chain employs TRBV20-1 and TRBJ2-7; perhaps D is TRBD1 or TRBD2 (6 bases each). The CDR3 contains 11 residues. Germline V gives CDR1 DFQATT, CDR2 SNEGSKA (reference sequence). The CDR3 loop is CSARGAHEQYF. In DNA form, the CDR3 reads TGCAGCGCTAGGGGGGCTCACGAGCAGTACTTC.

This chain joins TRBV20-1 and TRBJ2-3, with 11 positions matching TRBD2. Germline CDR1 DFQATT, CDR2 SNEGSKA (reference sequence). The CDR3 loop spans 13 amino acids. CDR3 region: CSHLAGGSDTQYF. Here the CDR3 DNA reads TGCAGCCATCTAGCGGGGGGTTCAGATACGCAGTATTTT.

This chain connects TRBV6-5 to TRBJ2-5; no clear D. CDR1 and CDR2 (germline): MNHEY, SVGAGI. V lost 0 bases to trimming and J lost 1 base, with 12 bases between them. The CDR3 contains 16 residues. The CDR3 nucleotides read TGTGCCAGCAGTTACTCGTTTGCGGAGCGCCAAGAGACCCAGTACTTC. The encoded protein is CASSYSFAERQETQYF.

The chain combines TRBV20-1 with TRBJ1-2, with D possibly matching TRBD1 (6 bases). Trimming stripped 6 bases from V and 2 bases from J, with 13 bases between. CDR3 length: 13 amino acids. Germline V gene lookup returns CDR1 DFQATT and CDR2 SNEGSKA (reference sequence). The CDR3 sequence: CSAPGQSNYGYTF. DNA of the CDR3: TGCAGTGCCCCGGGACAATCGAACTATGGCTACACCTTC.

This clonotype has only a few counts. The chain has TRBV3-1 and TRBJ2-4; D is unclear. CDR1 LGHDT and CDR2 YNNKEL come from the germline V gene (reference sequence). V was trimmed by 0 bases and J by 2 bases, leaving 2 bases between them. The CDR3 runs 13 residues. CDR3 protein: CASSQEPKNIQYF. CDR3 DNA sequence: TGTGCCAGCAGCCAAGAGCCCAAAAACATTCAGTACTTC.

There are a few counts of this clonotype. This sequence joins TRBV20-1 and TRBJ2-3, with TRBD1 as a possible D gene (6 bases). CDR1 is DFQATT, CDR2 SNEGSKA, per germline (reference sequence). V lost 0 bases and J lost 5, with 18 bases in between. The CDR3 is 16 residues long. The CDR3 is CSARDRLRGKGDTQYF. DNA for the CDR3: TGCAGTGCTAGAGATCGGCTCAGGGGTAAGGGAGATACGCAGTATTTT.

The chain is built from TRBV7-6 and TRBJ1-6; 9 bases line up with TRBD1. V lost 5 bases to trimming and J lost 6 bases; unmatched junction nucleotides: 8. From germline, CDR1 is SGHVS and CDR2 FNYEAQ. The CDR3 extends over 16 amino acids. DNA for the CDR3: TGTGCCAGCAGCCGGGTCTGGGACAGGGTTAATTCACCCCTCCACTTT. Its protein is CASSRVWDRVNSPLHF. Full variable domain (missing parts from reference TRBV7-6 and TRBJ1-6): GAGVSQSPRYKVTKRGQDVALRCDPISGHVSLYWYRQALGQGPEFLTYFNYEAQQDKSGLPNDRFSAERPEGSISTLTIQRTEQRDSAMYRCASSRVWDRVNSPLHFGNGTRLTVT.

This clonotype was counted a few times. The chain links TRBV3-1 to TRBJ2-7; no reliable D call. From germline, CDR1 is LGHDT and CDR2 YNNKEL (reference sequence). Trimming pared 1 base from V and 10 bases from J, leaving 14 bases between. The CDR3 runs 13 residues. The CDR3 bases are TGTGCCAGCAGCCAAGGTACACTCGTGGACCAGTACTTC. Amino acid sequence: CASSQGTLVDQYF.

The chain joins TRBV4-2 to TRBJ2-1; TRBD2 agrees at 8 bases. Trimming cost V 1 base and J 1 base; bases outside gene matches: 15. The CDR3 extends over 20 amino acids. Germline CDR1 LGHNA, CDR2 YNFKEQ. The CDR3 region is CASSQVRRTSRTRSYNEQFF. For the CDR3, the DNA is TGTGCCAGCAGCCAAGTTAGGCGGACTAGCCGGACACGTTCCTACAATGAGCAGTTCTTC.

This clonotype was detected many times. This rearrangement joins TRBV5-1 to TRBJ2-1; 9 nucleotides line up with TRBD2. The CDR3 sequence is 17 residues long. The germline V gene has CDR1 SGHRS and CDR2 YFSETQ. Losses at the gene ends were 5 bases for V and 0 bases for J; bases not matched to a gene: 9. The CDR3 here is CASSPGGSGSSYNEQFF. As DNA, the CDR3 is TGCGCCAGCAGTCCAGGGGGTAGCGGGAGCTCCTACAATGAGCAGTTCTTC.

This chain links TRBV7-9 with TRBJ2-2; 7 nucleotides align to TRBD2. The germline V gene encodes CDR1 SEHNR and CDR2 FQNEAQ (reference sequence). The CDR3 extends over 16 amino acids. With 3 bases clipped from V and 3 bases from J, the junction kept 7 bases outside the gene matches. CDR3 bases: TGTGCCAGCAGCTTCCTGGAGCGGGGAGACACCGGGGAGCTGTTTTTT. Protein product: CASSFLERGDTGELFF.

The chain carries TRBV20-1 and TRBJ2-4; tentatively, D is TRBD1 (6 bases). The CDR3 has 14 amino acids. The germline V gene encodes CDR1 DFQATT and CDR2 SNEGSKA (reference sequence). V was pared by 0 bases and J by 0 bases, with 6 bases between. This chain's CDR3 is CSARETGAKNIQYF. The DNA for the CDR3 is TGCAGTGCTAGAGAGACAGGAGCCAAAAACATTCAGTACTTC.

Here the CDR3 reads CASRLTGTEAFF. The DNA for the CDR3 is TGTGCCAGCAGGCTGACAGGGACTGAAGCTTTCTTT. The rearrangement links TRBV12-3 or TRBV12-4 to TRBJ1-1; 7 nucleotides line up with TRBD1. The CDR3 covers 12 residues. Trimming took 6 bases from V and 5 from J; bases not matched to a gene: 3.

The gene calls are TRBV27 and TRBJ2-1; 10 nucleotides agree with TRBD2. Trimming removed 3 bases from V and 7 bases from J; junction bases left unmatched: 6. Germline V CDR1 and CDR2: MNHEY, SMNVEV (reference sequence). The CDR3 is made up of 15 amino acids. The CDR3 reads CASSFGSGRWNEQFF. CDR3 bases: TGTGCCAGCAGTTTTGGTAGCGGGAGGTGGAATGAGCAGTTCTTC.

The J gene is TRBJ1-1, the V gene TRBV6-1, with 12 nucleotides matching TRBD1. J lost 7 bases, V lost 4 bases, and 4 bases had no gene match. Germline V gene data show CDR1 as MNHNS and CDR2 as SASEGT. The CDR3 loop spans 14 amino acids. In DNA form, the CDR3 reads TGTGCCAGCAGTGCGGGACAGGGGGCAAGTGAAGCTTTCTTT. It encodes CASSAGQGASEAFF.

This chain links TRBV4-3 with TRBJ2-6; D ambiguous. Germline CDR1 reads LGHNA; CDR2 reads YSLEER. V was pared by 4 bases and J by 3 bases, with 10 bases between. This CDR3 region has 15 residues. The CDR3 DNA follows: TGCGCCAGCAGCCCCCTACCTGGTGGGGCCAACGTCCTGACTTTC. Its translation: CASSPLPGGANVLTF.

This chain links TRBV27 with TRBJ2-3; possibly TRBD1 for D (6 bases). The CDR3 contains 15 residues. Trimming removed 2 bases at V and 4 bases at J, with 13 bases between. Germline-derived CDR1 and CDR2 are MNHEY and SMNVEV (reference sequence). CDR3 sequence: CASSLNRVLSDTQYF. The CDR3 DNA reads TGTGCCAGCAGTTTAAACAGGGTATTATCAGATACGCAGTATTTT.

This clonotype was counted ten times or more. The chain couples TRBV7-9 to TRBJ2-7; TRBD2 is a possible D gene (6 bases). The V gene lost 5 bases and the J gene lost 0 bases, with 17 bases spanning the gap. The germline V gene has CDR1 SEHNR and CDR2 FQNEAQ (reference sequence). The length of the CDR3 is 16 residues. The DNA for the CDR3 is TGTGCCAGCAGCATTAGGAGGGGCACCCTCTCCTACGAGCAGTACTTC. Its protein product is CASSIRRGTLSYEQYF.

This clonotype was seen only a few times. The V gene is TRBV10-3, the J gene TRBJ2-2; D is uncertain. Deletions cut 3 bases from V and 6 bases from J, with 5 bases between. Germline-derived CDR1 and CDR2 are ENHRY and SYGVKD. This CDR3 is built from 12 residues. CDR3 amino acids: CAISDAAGELFF. The CDR3 DNA follows: TGTGCCATCAGTGACGCCGCCGGGGAGCTGTTTTTT.

As to this clonotype: A read error may explain this, as a much larger clone is one base away. This chain connects TRBV3-1 to TRBJ2-3, with no clear D. The ends were cut back, 1 base at V and 8 bases at J, with 7 bases in the middle. This CDR3 has 12 amino acids. Looked up from germline, CDR1 is LGHDT and CDR2 is YNNKEL (reference sequence). The CDR3 region has the DNA TGTGCCAGCAGCCAAGGGGCGAGTACGCAGTATTTT. Translating it yields CASSQGASTQYF.

The chain couples TRBV20-1 to TRBJ2-3; the D is unclear. The germline V gene encodes CDR1 DFQATT and CDR2 SNEGSKA (reference sequence). V dropped 7 bases and J dropped 0 bases, with 11 bases sitting between them. This CDR3 contains 13 residues. The CDR3 sequence is CSVAAESTDTQYF. DNA of the CDR3: TGCAGTGTGGCAGCTGAAAGCACAGATACGCAGTATTTT.

The rearrangement joins TRBV20-1 to TRBJ2-3, with TRBD2 matching 9 bases. Germline-derived CDR1 and CDR2 are DFQATT and SNEGSKA (reference sequence). The CDR3 has 14 residues. With 7 bases clipped from V and 1 base from J, the junction kept 6 bases outside the gene matches. The CDR3 region has the DNA TGCAGTGTCGAAGCGGGAGGTGGCACAGATACGCAGTATTTT. As protein: CSVEAGGGTDTQYF.

This clonotype has a handful of counts. The chain is built from TRBV5-1 and TRBJ2-1; a possible D gene is TRBD1 (5 bases). Germline lookup yields CDR1 SGHRS and CDR2 YFSETQ. The CDR3 is 14 residues long. Trimming took off 6 bases at V and 9 bases at J, with 19 bases between the two ends. CDR3 DNA sequence: TGCGCCAGCACCGACGAAGGGGCCAATGGTGAGCAGTTCTTC. This gives the protein CASTDEGANGEQFF.

This clonotype came up a few times. This sequence joins TRBV20-1 and TRBJ2-7; 10 bases align to TRBD2. Trimming at V came to 2 bases and at J to 0 bases, leaving 4 bases not matched to a gene. The CDR3 totals 15 residues. Germline V gene sequence: CDR1 DFQATT, CDR2 SNEGSKA (reference sequence). CDR3 region: CSARPPSGGSYEQYF. The CDR3 DNA follows: TGCAGTGCTAGACCCCCTAGCGGGGGCTCCTACGAGCAGTACTTC.